This T cell receptor beta chain was identified in a study of identifying expanded T cells in peripheral blood. Study-level findings and limits: Clone count variance between approximately 2-week samples rose with total template count. About 1.2 clones differed between technical replicates, versus around 15 and 19 over time.

During the collection period, no donor immune events like infections were recorded. Trimming at V came to 6 bases and at J to 5 bases, leaving 12 bases not matched to a gene. The CDR3 contains 15 residues. The V gene's germline CDR1 is MNHEY and CDR2 SMNVEV (reference sequence). Only one count was recorded for this clone. Its antigen is unknown. TCRdb's table, derived via immunoSEQ multiplex PCR, lists solely in-frame clones and lacks some. The sample holds about 78,000 clones, roughly four fifths seen once. The sequenced sample was blood. The chain joins TRBV27 to TRBJ1-2, with 7 bases fitting TRBD1. This sequence originates from a person aged 18-70 years in good health. CDR3 nucleotides: TGTGCCAGCAGGGGAACCGGGACAGCATCTTATGGCTACACCTTC. It specifies CASRGTGTASYGYTF.